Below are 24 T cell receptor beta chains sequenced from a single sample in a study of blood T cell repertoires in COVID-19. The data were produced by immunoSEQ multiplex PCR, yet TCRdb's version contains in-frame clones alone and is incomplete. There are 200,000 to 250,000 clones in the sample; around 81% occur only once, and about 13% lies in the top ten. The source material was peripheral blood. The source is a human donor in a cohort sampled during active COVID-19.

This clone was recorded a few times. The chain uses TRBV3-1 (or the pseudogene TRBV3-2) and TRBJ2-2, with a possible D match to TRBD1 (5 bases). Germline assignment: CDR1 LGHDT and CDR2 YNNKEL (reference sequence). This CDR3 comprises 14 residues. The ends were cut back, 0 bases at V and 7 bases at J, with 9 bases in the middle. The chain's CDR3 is CASSQDRTRGELFF. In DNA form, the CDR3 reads TGTGCCAGCAGCCAAGATAGGACACGCGGGGAGCTGTTTTTT.

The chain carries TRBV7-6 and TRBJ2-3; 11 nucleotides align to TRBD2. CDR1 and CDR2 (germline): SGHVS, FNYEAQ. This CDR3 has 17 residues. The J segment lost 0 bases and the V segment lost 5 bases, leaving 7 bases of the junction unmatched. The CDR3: CASSPGTSGPSTDTQYF. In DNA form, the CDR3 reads TGTGCCAGCAGCCCCGGGACTAGCGGTCCAAGCACAGATACGCAGTATTTT.

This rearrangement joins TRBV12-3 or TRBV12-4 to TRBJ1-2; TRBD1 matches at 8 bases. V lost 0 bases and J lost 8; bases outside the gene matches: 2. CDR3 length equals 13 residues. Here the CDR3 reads CASSLARGQGYTF. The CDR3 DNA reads TGTGCCAGCAGTTTAGCCAGGGGGCAAGGCTACACCTTC.

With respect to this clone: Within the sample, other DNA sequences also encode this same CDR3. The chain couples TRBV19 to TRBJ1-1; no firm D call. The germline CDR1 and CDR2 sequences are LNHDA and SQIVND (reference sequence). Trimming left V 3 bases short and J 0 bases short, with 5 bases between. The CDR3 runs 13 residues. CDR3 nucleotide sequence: TGTGCCAGTAGTATTTCCGTGAACACTGAAGCTTTCTTT. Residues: CASSISVNTEAFF.

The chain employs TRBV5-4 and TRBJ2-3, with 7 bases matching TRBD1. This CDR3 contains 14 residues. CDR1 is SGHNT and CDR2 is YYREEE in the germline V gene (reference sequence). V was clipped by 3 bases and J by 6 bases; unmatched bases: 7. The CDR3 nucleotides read TGTGCCAGCAGCTCCGGGCTCAGGGGGGATACGCAGTATTTT. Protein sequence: CASSSGLRGDTQYF.

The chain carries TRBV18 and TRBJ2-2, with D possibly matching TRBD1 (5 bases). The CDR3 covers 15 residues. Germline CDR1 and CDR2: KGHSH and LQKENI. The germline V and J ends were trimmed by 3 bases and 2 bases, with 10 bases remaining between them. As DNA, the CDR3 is TGTGCCAGCTCACCGGACATCGGAAACACCGGGGAGCTGTTTTTT. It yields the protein CASSPDIGNTGELFF.

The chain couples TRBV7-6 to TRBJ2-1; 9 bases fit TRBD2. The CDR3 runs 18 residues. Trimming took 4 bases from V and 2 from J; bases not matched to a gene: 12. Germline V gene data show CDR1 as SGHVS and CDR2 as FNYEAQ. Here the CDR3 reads CASSSNLGLALTYNEQFF. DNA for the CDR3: TGTGCCAGCAGCTCCAACCTCGGACTAGCGCTTACCTACAATGAGCAGTTCTTC.

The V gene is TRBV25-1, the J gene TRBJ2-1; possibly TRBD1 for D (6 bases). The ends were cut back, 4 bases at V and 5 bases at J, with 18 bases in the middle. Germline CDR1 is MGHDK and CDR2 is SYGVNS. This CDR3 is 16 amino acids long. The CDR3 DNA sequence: TGTGCCAGCAGTGCAGGGGACGACTTGTGGGACAATGAGCAGTTCTTC. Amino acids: CASSAGDDLWDNEQFF.

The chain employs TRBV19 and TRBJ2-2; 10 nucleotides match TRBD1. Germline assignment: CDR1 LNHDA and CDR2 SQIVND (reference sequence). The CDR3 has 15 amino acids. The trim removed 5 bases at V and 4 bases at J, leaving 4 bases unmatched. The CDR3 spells CASSPDRGRTGELFF. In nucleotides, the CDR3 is TGTGCCAGTAGTCCTGACAGGGGGCGCACCGGGGAGCTGTTTTTT.

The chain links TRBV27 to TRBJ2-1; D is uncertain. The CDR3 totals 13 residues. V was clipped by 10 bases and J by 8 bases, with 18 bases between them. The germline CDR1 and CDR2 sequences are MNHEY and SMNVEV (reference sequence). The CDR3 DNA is TGTGCCACCGACCCCCCACGACTCGATGAGCAGTTCTTC. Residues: CATDPPRLDEQFF.

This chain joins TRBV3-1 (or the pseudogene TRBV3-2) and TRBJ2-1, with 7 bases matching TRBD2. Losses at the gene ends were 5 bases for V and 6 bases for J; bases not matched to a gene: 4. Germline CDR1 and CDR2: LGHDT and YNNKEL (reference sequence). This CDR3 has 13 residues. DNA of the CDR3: TGTGCCAGCAGCGTACCGGGAGGCAATGAGCAGTTCTTC. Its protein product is CASSVPGGNEQFF.

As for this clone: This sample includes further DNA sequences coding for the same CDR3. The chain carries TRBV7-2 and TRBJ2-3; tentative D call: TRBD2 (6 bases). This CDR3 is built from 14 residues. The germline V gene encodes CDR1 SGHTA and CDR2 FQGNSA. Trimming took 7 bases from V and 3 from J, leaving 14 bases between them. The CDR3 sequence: CASTIGGGTDTQYF. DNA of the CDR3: TGTGCCAGCACAATCGGGGGTGGAACAGATACGCAGTATTTT.

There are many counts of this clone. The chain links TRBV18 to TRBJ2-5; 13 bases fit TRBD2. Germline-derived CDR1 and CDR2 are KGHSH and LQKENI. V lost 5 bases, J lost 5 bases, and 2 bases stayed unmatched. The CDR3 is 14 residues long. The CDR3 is CASSRTSGSETQYF. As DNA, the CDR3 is TGTGCCAGCTCAAGGACTAGCGGGAGTGAGACCCAGTACTTC.

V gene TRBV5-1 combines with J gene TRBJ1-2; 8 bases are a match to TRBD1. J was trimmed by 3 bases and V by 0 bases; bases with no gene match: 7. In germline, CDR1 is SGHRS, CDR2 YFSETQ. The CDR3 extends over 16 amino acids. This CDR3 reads CASSLVLQGVDYGYTF. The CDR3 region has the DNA TGCGCCAGCAGCTTGGTGTTACAGGGGGTGGACTATGGCTACACCTTC.

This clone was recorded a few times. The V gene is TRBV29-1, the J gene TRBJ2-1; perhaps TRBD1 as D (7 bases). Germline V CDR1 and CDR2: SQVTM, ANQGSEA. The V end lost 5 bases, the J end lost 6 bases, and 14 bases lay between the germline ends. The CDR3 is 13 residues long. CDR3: CSVHRQGLNEQFF. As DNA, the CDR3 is TGCAGCGTTCATCGACAGGGACTCAATGAGCAGTTCTTC.

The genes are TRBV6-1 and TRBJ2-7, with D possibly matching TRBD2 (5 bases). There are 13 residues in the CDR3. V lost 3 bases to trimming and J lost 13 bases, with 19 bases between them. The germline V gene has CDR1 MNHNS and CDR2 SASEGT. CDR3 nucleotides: TGTGCCAGCAGTGACCGGGGAGCTACGGATCACTACTTC. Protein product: CASSDRGATDHYF.

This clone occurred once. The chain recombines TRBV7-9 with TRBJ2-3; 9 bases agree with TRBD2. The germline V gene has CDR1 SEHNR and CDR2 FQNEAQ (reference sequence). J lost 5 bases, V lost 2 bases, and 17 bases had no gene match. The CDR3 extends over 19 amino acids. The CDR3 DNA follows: TGTGCCAGCAGCTTACGTGTGTCCCCGACTAGCGGACGAGGAGATACGCAGTATTTT. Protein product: CASSLRVSPTSGRGDTQYF.

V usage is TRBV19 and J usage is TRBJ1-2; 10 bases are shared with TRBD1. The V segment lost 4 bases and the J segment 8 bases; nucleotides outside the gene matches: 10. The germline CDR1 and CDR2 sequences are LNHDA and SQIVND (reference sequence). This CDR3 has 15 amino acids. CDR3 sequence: CASSKDRGQTVGYTF. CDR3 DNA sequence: TGTGCCAGTAGTAAAGACAGGGGGCAAACGGTCGGCTACACCTTC.

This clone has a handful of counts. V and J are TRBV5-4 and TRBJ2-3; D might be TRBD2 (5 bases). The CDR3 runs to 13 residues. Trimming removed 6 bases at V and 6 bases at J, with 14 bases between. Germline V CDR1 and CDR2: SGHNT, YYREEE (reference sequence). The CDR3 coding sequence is TGTGCCAGCACAATTTCGGGCGGGGATACGCAGTATTTT. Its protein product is CASTISGGDTQYF.

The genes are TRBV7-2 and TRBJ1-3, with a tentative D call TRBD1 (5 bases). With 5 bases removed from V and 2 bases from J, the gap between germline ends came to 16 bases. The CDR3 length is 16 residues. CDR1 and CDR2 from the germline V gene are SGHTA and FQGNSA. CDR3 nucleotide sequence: TGTGCCAGCAGCATTTCCGGGACGGGGGCTGGAAACACCATATATTTT. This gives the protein CASSISGTGAGNTIYF.

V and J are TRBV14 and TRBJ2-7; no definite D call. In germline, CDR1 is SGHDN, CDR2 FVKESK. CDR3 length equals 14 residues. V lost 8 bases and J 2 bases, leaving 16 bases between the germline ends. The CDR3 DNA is TGTGCCAGCGGGTGGGCAGGAAGAACCTACGAGCAGTACTTC. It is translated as CASGWAGRTYEQYF.

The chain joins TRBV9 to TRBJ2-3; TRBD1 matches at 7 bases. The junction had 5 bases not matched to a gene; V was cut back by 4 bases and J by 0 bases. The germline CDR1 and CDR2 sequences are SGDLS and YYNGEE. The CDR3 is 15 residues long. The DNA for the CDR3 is TGTGCCAGCAGCCTACAACAGGGGAGCACAGATACGCAGTATTTT. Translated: CASSLQQGSTDTQYF.

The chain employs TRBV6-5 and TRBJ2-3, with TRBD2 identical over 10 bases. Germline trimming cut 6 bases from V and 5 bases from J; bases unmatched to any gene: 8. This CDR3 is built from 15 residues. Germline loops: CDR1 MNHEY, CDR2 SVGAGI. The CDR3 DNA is TGTGCCAGCAGAAGCGGGAGGGCCGGTGAAGATACGCAGTATTTT. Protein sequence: CASRSGRAGEDTQYF.

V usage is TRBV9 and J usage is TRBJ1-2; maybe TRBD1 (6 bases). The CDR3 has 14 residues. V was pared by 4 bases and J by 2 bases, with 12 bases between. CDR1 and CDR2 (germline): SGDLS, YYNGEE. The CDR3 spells CASSFSGGNYGYTF. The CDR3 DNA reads TGTGCCAGCAGCTTTTCGGGGGGCAACTATGGCTACACCTTC.